This passage covers 31 T cell receptor beta chains from one sample sequenced in a study of tissue T cells after allogeneic stem cell transplantation. The repertoire was sequenced with immunoSEQ multiplex PCR; TCRdb's copy has only in-frame clones and lacks some. This sample has some 24,000 clones, with around 70% found just once. The sample in question was tissue from the ileum, obtained at autopsy. These receptors came from a female donor aged 60 or older with lung cancer.

The rearrangement joins TRBV5-1 to TRBJ2-3; TRBD2 is a possible D gene (6 bases). V shed 0 bases and J shed 8 bases, with 19 bases lying between them. Looked up from germline, CDR1 is SGHRS and CDR2 is YFSETQ. The CDR3 runs to 16 residues. DNA of the CDR3: TGCGCCAGCAGCTTGGAGCCGTTTACTCAGGAGGGTACGCAGTATTTT. This gives the protein CASSLEPFTQEGTQYF. Based on the CDR3 plus reference TRBV5-1 and TRBJ2-3, the full variable domain is KAGVTQTPRYLIKTRGQQVTLSCSPISGHRSVSWYQQTPGQGLQFLFEYFSETQRNKGNFPGRFSGRQFSNSRSEMNVSTLELGDSALYLCASSLEPFTQEGTQYFGPGTRLTVL.

The chain couples TRBV6-5 to TRBJ2-5; D might be TRBD1 or TRBD2, each matching 5 bases. The germline CDR1 and CDR2 sequences are MNHEY and SVGAGI. Trimming shortened V by 7 bases and J by 5 bases, and 14 bases separated the two germline ends. The CDR3 spans 13 residues. The CDR3 loop is CASTLGGVETQYF. The CDR3 DNA reads as TGTGCCAGCACCCTTGGGGGTGTTGAGACCCAGTACTTC.

V and J are TRBV7-2 and TRBJ1-1, with 9 positions matching TRBD1. Trimming at V came to 3 bases and at J to 7 bases, leaving 3 bases not matched to a gene. CDR1 is SGHTA, CDR2 FQGNSA, per germline. The CDR3 length is 13 residues. For the CDR3, the DNA is TGTGCCAGCAGCTTGGACAGGGGTCGTGAAGCTTTCTTT. Its translation: CASSLDRGREAFF.

CDR3 residues: CASSQDRGGAYNEQFF. The CDR3 bases are TGCGCCAGCAGCCAAGATCGAGGGGGGGCTTACAATGAGCAGTTCTTC. This sequence joins TRBV4-3 and TRBJ2-1; TRBD2 might be the D (7 bases). Deletions cut 0 bases from V and 4 bases from J, with 13 bases between. The CDR3 runs to 16 residues. The germline CDR1 and CDR2 sequences are LGHNA and YSLEER.

J is TRBJ2-7 and V is TRBV3-1 (or the pseudogene TRBV3-2), with D tentatively TRBD2 (5 bases). Trimming removed 3 bases from V and 2 bases from J, with 11 bases in between. This CDR3 is 14 amino acids long. CDR1 is LGHDT, CDR2 YNNKEL, per germline (reference sequence). The CDR3 loop is CASSQSWRPYEQYF. For the CDR3, the DNA is TGTGCCAGCAGCCAGAGCTGGAGGCCCTACGAGCAGTACTTC.

V usage is TRBV12-3 or TRBV12-4 and J usage is TRBJ2-7; D unclear. This CDR3 contains 12 residues. V lost 1 base and J lost 2, with 3 bases in between. Here the CDR3 reads CASSLGTYEQYF. The CDR3 region has the DNA TGTGCCAGCAGTTTAGGGACCTACGAGCAGTACTTC.

This CDR3 reads CASSSSWHKSSYEQYF. Here the CDR3 DNA reads TGTGCCAGCAGCTCCTCTTGGCACAAAAGCTCCTACGAGCAGTACTTC. This rearrangement joins TRBV7-3 to TRBJ2-7; D gene uncertain. This CDR3 comprises 16 residues. V was trimmed by 4 bases and J by 0 bases, leaving 16 bases between them. The germline gives CDR1 SGHTA, CDR2 FQGTGA. Full variable domain (remainder filled in from reference TRBV7-3 and TRBJ2-7): GAGVSQTPSNKVTEKGKYVELRCDPISGHTALYWYRQSLGQGPEFLIYFQGTGAADDSGLPNDRFFAVRPEGSVSTLKIQRTERGDSAVYLCASSSSWHKSSYEQYFGPGTRLTVT.

The V gene is TRBV7-2, the J gene TRBJ2-1; D is possibly TRBD2 (5 bases). Trimming removed 1 base at V and 2 bases at J, with 12 bases between. Germline V gene lookup returns CDR1 SGHTA and CDR2 FQGNSA. The CDR3 loop spans 16 amino acids. CDR3 sequence: CASSLERVGAYNEQFF. The CDR3 DNA follows: TGTGCCAGCAGCTTAGAGAGGGTTGGGGCCTACAATGAGCAGTTCTTC.

This clone turned up a few times. The chain has TRBV7-3 and TRBJ2-1; either TRBD1 or TRBD2 may fit D (5 bases each). V shed 5 bases and J shed 9 bases, with 23 bases lying between them. There are 16 residues in the CDR3. The V gene's germline CDR1 is SGHTA and CDR2 FQGTGA. CDR3 sequence (DNA): TGTGCCAGCAGCCAAACCGGGGCCAACCTTCCGGGTGAGCAGTTCTTC. Protein product: CASSQTGANLPGEQFF.

The V and J genes are TRBV5-1 and TRBJ2-5; 12 nucleotides agree with TRBD1. With V trimmed by 4 bases and J by 5 bases, 6 bases remained unmatched. The CDR3 is 15 residues long. In germline, CDR1 is SGHRS, CDR2 YFSETQ. CDR3 nucleotide sequence: TGCGCCAGCAGCCGGGGACAGGGGGCCGGTGAGACCCAGTACTTC. This encodes CASSRGQGAGETQYF.

In DNA, the CDR3 is TGTGCCAGCAGCCACATGGCCGGACTAGCATTCGAGCAGTACTTC. Residues: CASSHMAGLAFEQYF. The rearrangement uses TRBV11-2 and TRBJ2-7; 8 positions agree with TRBD2. Trimming removed 5 bases from V and 6 bases from J; junction bases left unmatched: 12. Germline CDR1 reads SGHAT; CDR2 reads FQNNGV. The CDR3 consists of 15 residues. Supplemented by reference TRBV11-2 and TRBJ2-7, the full variable domain reads EAGVAQSPRYKIIEKRQSVAFWCNPISGHATLYWYQQILGQGPKLLIQFQNNGVVDDSQLPKDRFSAERLKGVDSTLKIQPAKLEDSAVYLCASSHMAGLAFEQYFGPGTRLTVT.

The chain uses TRBV11-2 and TRBJ2-2, with D unclear. The CDR3 runs 14 residues. V was cut by 1 base and J by 4 bases, with 7 bases left in between. Germline loops: CDR1 SGHAT, CDR2 FQNNGV. The CDR3 loop is CASSLVRVTGELFF. Written as DNA, the CDR3 is TGTGCCAGCAGCTTAGTAAGGGTCACCGGGGAGCTGTTTTTT.

The rearrangement links TRBV15 to TRBJ2-1; possible D gene TRBD2, 6 bases. Trimming removed 6 bases at V and 9 bases at J, with 24 bases between. Germline lookup yields CDR1 LNHNV and CDR2 YYDKDF (reference sequence). The CDR3 is 16 residues long. The CDR3 bases are TGTGCCACCAGTCGCCCCTGGCGGGGTGATGGGAGTGAGCAGTTCTTC. Translated, it gives CATSRPWRGDGSEQFF.

The rearrangement links TRBV16 to TRBJ1-2, with a possible D match to TRBD1 (5 bases). Deletions cut 0 bases from V and 5 bases from J, with 13 bases between. In germline, CDR1 is KGHSY, CDR2 FQNENV. The CDR3 loop spans 15 amino acids. The CDR3 DNA follows: TGTGCCAGCAGCCAATCCGGGGGGATTAGTTATGGCTACACCTTC. Protein sequence: CASSQSGGISYGYTF.

V usage is TRBV4-3 and J usage is TRBJ1-1; 9 nucleotides line up with TRBD1. The CDR3 has 17 amino acids. After removal of 0 bases from V and 4 bases from J, the junction contained 9 bases not matched to a gene. Germline-derived CDR1 and CDR2 are LGHNA and YSLEER. The chain's CDR3 is CASSQDVGTGYLTEAFF. CDR3 sequence (DNA): TGCGCCAGCAGCCAAGATGTAGGGACAGGGTATCTCACTGAAGCTTTCTTT.

V and J are TRBV5-1 and TRBJ1-6; D call uncertain. The germline V gene encodes CDR1 SGHRS and CDR2 YFSETQ. The V gene lost 3 bases and the J gene lost 0 bases, with 13 bases spanning the gap. The CDR3 spans 17 residues. This CDR3 reads CASSYGPYSSYNSPLHF. CDR3 nucleotides: TGCGCCAGCAGCTACGGTCCTTACAGCTCCTATAATTCACCCCTCCACTTT.

This sequence joins TRBV18 and TRBJ2-7, with D perhaps TRBD1 (6 bases). CDR1 KGHSH and CDR2 LQKENI come from the germline V gene. Trimming removed 4 bases at V and 6 bases at J, with 25 bases between. This CDR3 spans 17 amino acids. The CDR3 DNA is TGTGCCAGCTCACAACAATTTTACGGGACACATTCTTCCGAGCAGTACTTC. This sequence encodes CASSQQFYGTHSSEQYF.

The chain recombines TRBV15 with TRBJ1-5; D is unresolved. Trimming took off 5 bases at V and 0 bases at J, with 8 bases between the two ends. Germline CDR1 and CDR2: LNHNV and YYDKDF (reference sequence). CDR3 size: 14 residues. This CDR3 is CATSPSYSNQPQHF. For the CDR3, the DNA is TGTGCCACCAGCCCGTCTTATAGCAATCAGCCCCAGCATTTT.

The J gene is TRBJ2-1, the V gene TRBV11-2; D is ambiguous. This CDR3 is built from 15 residues. In germline, CDR1 is SGHAT, CDR2 FQNNGV. V was pared by 5 bases and J by 7 bases, with 18 bases between. The DNA of the CDR3 is TGTGCCAGCAGCCCGCGACTGGAAGGGTGGAATGAGCAGTTCTTC. This translates into CASSPRLEGWNEQFF. The complete variable domain, with remaining parts taken from reference TRBV11-2 and TRBJ2-1, reads EAGVAQSPRYKIIEKRQSVAFWCNPISGHATLYWYQQILGQGPKLLIQFQNNGVVDDSQLPKDRFSAERLKGVDSTLKIQPAKLEDSAVYLCASSPRLEGWNEQFFGPGTRLTVL.

This sequence joins TRBV3-1 (or the pseudogene TRBV3-2) and TRBJ1-6, with a weak D call TRBD1 (6 bases). The CDR3 totals 15 residues. With 7 bases removed from V and 10 bases from J, the gap between germline ends came to 20 bases. CDR1 is LGHDT and CDR2 is YNNKEL in the germline V gene (reference sequence). CDR3 in amino acids: CASKSGALQKSPLHF. CDR3 coding DNA: TGTGCCAGCAAGTCAGGGGCCCTCCAGAAGTCACCCCTCCACTTT.

This sequence joins TRBV3-1 (or the pseudogene TRBV3-2) and TRBJ2-7; the D is unclear. Germline V CDR1 and CDR2: LGHDT, YNNKEL (reference sequence). This CDR3 spans 13 amino acids. The V end lost 2 bases, the J end lost 11 bases, and 16 bases lay between the germline ends. CDR3 loop: CASSQFNMGEEYF. CDR3 bases: TGTGCCAGCAGCCAATTTAATATGGGTGAAGAGTACTTC.

V and J are TRBV5-6 and TRBJ2-5; possibly TRBD1 or TRBD2 for D (5 bases each). The germline V gene encodes CDR1 SGHDT and CDR2 YYEEEE. The CDR3 spans 13 residues. The V end was cut by 5 bases, the J end by 1 base, with 9 bases between. DNA of the CDR3: TGTGCCAGCAGAACTGGGGGCCAAGAGACCCAGTACTTC. Translation gives CASRTGGQETQYF.

The V call is TRBV5-8, the J call TRBJ2-3, with 8 bases lining up with TRBD2. The V gene end was trimmed by 1 base and the J gene end by 4 bases; junction bases not matched to a gene: 5. This CDR3 is built from 15 residues. Looked up from germline, CDR1 is SGHTS and CDR2 is YDEGEE. As DNA, the CDR3 is TGTGCCAGCAGCTTGACAAGCGGGAGAGCAGATACGCAGTATTTT. Its protein product is CASSLTSGRADTQYF.

In its sample, this clone was seen a few times. The chain recombines TRBV7-8 with TRBJ1-1; D is undetermined. CDR3 size: 13 residues. With 5 bases removed from V and 1 base from J, the gap between germline ends came to 8 bases. Germline assignment: CDR1 SGHVS and CDR2 FQNEAQ. In DNA form, the CDR3 reads TGTGCCAGCAGCCGCGGAGAGAACACTGAAGCTTTCTTT. The encoded protein is CASSRGENTEAFF.

The V and J genes are TRBV3-1 (or the pseudogene TRBV3-2) and TRBJ1-1; D not resolved. This CDR3 has 13 amino acids. Germline V gene sequence: CDR1 LGHDT, CDR2 YNNKEL (reference sequence). Trimming shortened V by 4 bases and J by 5 bases, and 11 bases separated the two germline ends. The CDR3 DNA reads as TGTGCCAGCAGCCCGTCCGGGCGGACTGAAGCTTTCTTT. Translation: CASSPSGRTEAFF.

This chain uses TRBV3-1 (or the pseudogene TRBV3-2) with TRBJ1-4; unclear D gene. Germline-derived CDR1 and CDR2 are LGHDT and YNNKEL (reference sequence). CDR3 length: 13 residues. With 6 bases removed from V and 3 bases from J, the gap between germline ends came to 8 bases. For the CDR3, the DNA is TGTGCCAGCAGAAACGAGGCTAATGAAAAACTGTTTTTT. It encodes CASRNEANEKLFF.

The chain uses TRBV30 and TRBJ2-7, with TRBD2 matching over 8 bases. Germline V CDR1 and CDR2: GTSNPN, SVGIG (reference sequence). The trim removed 0 bases at V and 2 bases at J, leaving 6 bases unmatched. The length of the CDR3 is 15 residues. This CDR3 is CAWSVGLAGTYEQYF. The CDR3 region has the DNA TGTGCCTGGAGTGTAGGCCTAGCGGGTACCTACGAGCAGTACTTC.

This clone has only a few counts. The chain is built from TRBV3-1 (or the pseudogene TRBV3-2) and TRBJ2-1; D possibly corresponds to TRBD1 (6 bases). CDR3 length: 17 amino acids. Germline CDR1 LGHDT, CDR2 YNNKEL (reference sequence). With 4 bases removed from V and 0 bases from J, the gap between germline ends came to 16 bases. CDR3 DNA: TGTGCCAGCAGCCGAGCCGGGACAACAAGCTCCTACAATGAGCAGTTCTTC. Encoded protein: CASSRAGTTSSYNEQFF.

This chain uses TRBV11-3 with TRBJ1-1; 8 nucleotides agree with TRBD1. With V trimmed by 6 bases and J by 3 bases, 6 bases remained unmatched. Germline V gene sequence: CDR1 SGHNT, CDR2 YENEEA. This CDR3 is built from 14 residues. The CDR3 bases are TGTGCCAGCAGAACAGGGGGAGGAGACACTGAAGCTTTCTTT. This codes for CASRTGGGDTEAFF.

This clone was observed a few times. The rearrangement uses TRBV27 and TRBJ1-1; 7 bases are shared with TRBD1. The junction had 9 bases not matched to a gene; V was cut back by 8 bases and J by 3 bases. The CDR3 spans 14 residues. Germline loops: CDR1 MNHEY, CDR2 SMNVEV (reference sequence). The CDR3 DNA reads TGTGCCAGCGGAAGAAACAGGGGAGACACTGAAGCTTTCTTT. Translated, it gives CASGRNRGDTEAFF.

This clone was observed a single time. This chain joins TRBV5-1 and TRBJ2-7; D is perhaps TRBD1 (7 bases). V was pared by 2 bases and J by 5 bases, with 14 bases between. Looked up from germline, CDR1 is SGHRS and CDR2 is YFSETQ. This CDR3 has 14 amino acids. The CDR3 nucleotides are TGCGCCAGCAGCTTCACTACAGGGGAGGACGAGCAGTACTTC. Translation gives CASSFTTGEDEQYF.